The entry below gives a single T cell receptor (beta chain) sequence along with its context. This sample stems from a study of blood T cell repertoires in COVID-19. Study-level information: T cells, B-cell-depleted T cells, or PBMCs provided the cDNA or gDNA that served as material.

CDR1 and CDR2 from the germline V gene are SNHLY and FYNNEI. CDR3 length: 13 amino acids. V dropped 7 bases and J dropped 10; count of bases not matched to a gene: 4. TCRdb keeps only in-frame clones here, not all; method: immunoSEQ multiplex PCR. The repertoire holds 140,000 or so clones, with 85% to 90% as singletons. The V gene is TRBV2, the J gene TRBJ1-6; 10 nucleotides align to TRBD1. The clonotype originates from a man aged 50-60 years who had recovered from COVID-19. The sequenced sample consisted of peripheral blood. This chain's CDR3 is CASTGTGVSPLHF. CDR3 DNA: TGTGCCAGCACCGGGACAGGGGTATCACCCCTCCACTTT.